This is a list of T cell receptor beta chains from one sample in a study of blood T cells in healthy people across ages. TCRdb analysed the 5' RACE reads with MiXCR anew, one entry per CDR3 protein. The sample holds around 800,000 distinct CDR3 sequences, 53% seen once. Input material: blood. These receptors were obtained from a man older than 75 in good health. Both conserved end residues are trimmed from each CDR3. D genes are given only for firm matches.

j_gene	d_gene	v_gene	CDR3aa
TRBJ2-7	NA	TRBV4-1	ASSQEERYSYEQY
TRBJ1-2	NA	TRBV7-2	ASSLGYGNNGYT
TRBJ1-2	TRBD1	TRBV28	ASSTTGGEDT
NA	NA	TRBV5-1	ASSLGENGYEQY
TRBJ1-1	NA	TRBV5-1	ASSPPALPSVNTEAF
TRBJ2-1	NA	TRBV6-2/TRBV6-3	ASSPILQGEQF
TRBJ2-1	NA	TRBV24-1	ATSDPWRDGEQF
TRBJ2-1	TRBD2	TRBV24-1	ATSDFGGRTINEQF
TRBJ2-7	TRBD2	TRBV20-1	SARDSGGENEQY
TRBJ2-4	TRBD2	TRBV20-1	SARGRETKNIQY
TRBJ2-3	NA	TRBV2	ASMGRGRDTQY
TRBJ2-5	NA	TRBV3-1	ASSQVVETQY
TRBJ1-1	TRBD1	TRBV28	ASSSPPFWDRGNTEAF
TRBJ2-7	NA	TRBV7-2	ASSQTSYEQY
TRBJ1-2	TRBD1	TRBV20-1	SAKTGGIGYT
TRBJ2-7	TRBD2	TRBV30	AWSLRLAGVPYEQY
NA	TRBD2	TRBV10-3	AISELAGSNEQY
TRBJ1-5	NA	TRBV27	ASRRSGDGNQPQH
TRBJ2-1	NA	TRBV3-1	ASSPLGPNEQF
TRBJ2-7	TRBD1	TRBV5-1	ASSLEGASYEQY
TRBJ2-5	NA	TRBV6-5	ASSREVGDWY
TRBJ2-1	NA	TRBV3-1	ASSSGPPPSNEQF
TRBJ2-7	NA	TRBV5-1	ASRPVAVHSYEQY
TRBJ2-7	NA	TRBV6-2/TRBV6-3	ASSYVQPTYEQY
TRBJ1-1	NA	TRBV28	ASRAGKNTEAF
TRBJ2-7	TRBD1	TRBV20-1	SASRDRVGEQY
TRBJ2-4	NA	TRBV20-1	SAQGGAEQY
TRBJ2-6	TRBD1	TRBV5-1	ASRQQGDGANVLT
NA	TRBD2	TRBV20-1	SARDTRRSGSGNEQY
TRBJ2-7	NA	TRBV29-1	SVGLDGTYEQY
TRBJ2-3	NA	TRBV20-1	SASLGRTTTDTQY
TRBJ2-5	TRBD1	TRBV5-1	ASSSMTGGQETQY
TRBJ2-7	TRBD2	TRBV20-1	SARAGLAVYEQY
TRBJ1-2	NA	TRBV19	ASSAPPVYDGYT
TRBJ2-7	TRBD2	TRBV5-1	ASSGAGTSGVVAYEQY
TRBJ2-7	TRBD1	TRBV6-6	ASGQGTREQY
TRBJ1-1	TRBD1	TRBV20-1	SAAGQGDLEAF
TRBJ1-4	NA	TRBV5-5	ASSLQGDTRRGNEKLF
TRBJ1-2	TRBD1	TRBV9	ASSPRTGASGYT
TRBJ2-5	NA	TRBV5-1	ASSVGTWGETQY
TRBJ2-5	NA	TRBV5-1	ASSTGTREETQY
TRBJ2-2	NA	TRBV29-1	SVFSGVVTGELF
TRBJ1-1	NA	TRBV11-2	ASSTQGGNTEAF
TRBJ1-1	NA	TRBV4-2	ASSQAPKTEAF
TRBJ2-7	TRBD2	TRBV4-1	ASSQVESSGSYEQY
TRBJ2-7	TRBD2	TRBV27	ASSLRTSGYGDEQY